The sequence of this TCR beta chain was determined in a study of identical twins (dated by TCRdb to the mid-2010s). For context, the study as a whole: The study deep-sequenced TCR alpha and beta repertoires from monozygotic twins, unrelated adults of various ages and cord blood to test whether fetal clonotypes persist. Replicate twin experiments were performed at different times using different library preparation protocols to rule out contamination. The paper as a whole reports these results and caveats: The excess sharing between twins in beta out-of-frame sequences was weaker because fewer shared sequences reduced the signal-to-noise ratio. In monozygotic twins, out-of-frame TCR alpha sharing was systematically underestimated by recombination models, although the models agreed with sharing between unrelated individuals. Compared with coincidental sharing between unrelated individuals, out-of-frame TCR alpha sequences shared between twins had an excess of sequences with low generation probability. Zero-insertion analyses could be partly confounded by invariant T cells such as MAIT and iNKT, although diverse VJ usage argued against such confounding for most clonotypes. Because the same donors could not be followed over many years, the conclusions depended on cross-sectional statistical analysis. Abundant cord blood beta clonotypes carried fewer insertions; young adult naive repertoires showed a weaker similar trend, while memory repertoires showed none.

Every donor in the study was a healthy Caucasian. Miltenyi CD45RO+ enrichment and human naive T-cell isolation kits were used to isolate memory (CD45RO+) and naive T cells from PBMC. The library was produced with 5' RACE. The instrument given in TCRdb is Illumina HiSeq 2000. Template switching added a universal primer binding site, and the final cDNA carried a unique molecular identifier that allowed TCR cDNA molecules to be counted accurately. Specific primers in the conserved constant-segment region were used to synthesize first-strand cDNA for the TCR alpha and beta chains. To control for contamination, every cDNA library was double barcoded, receiving both a SMART-Mk sample barcode and Illumina barcodes. TruSeq adapter sequences and Illumina sample barcodes were added in two successive PCR steps. TCR alpha and beta cDNA libraries were sequenced on the Illumina HiSeq platform with custom primers. The authors processed their data as follows. MiGEC processed the raw reads to extract unique molecular identifiers, while MiXCR was used to determine the CDR3 positions. For each individual, recombination models were inferred using an EM algorithm with the repgenHMM and IGoR tools. The tcR package in R was used for shared clonotype analysis, with sharing normalized by the product of cloneset sizes. To study raw recombination without the effects of thymic and clonal selection, out-of-frame nonproductive sequences were analyzed. TCRdb took the public reads, trimmed them with fastp at Q25, ran MiXCR for clone calling and kept in-frame beta chains. Rows merge per CDR3 protein into single entries with the most common DNA and genes. These V and J calls originate from TCRdb's pipeline instead of the authors' own analysis. This sample is represented by hundreds of thousands of distinct CDR3 sequences; about an eighth of them were singletons. The ten largest clones capture approximately 10% of the sample.

The CDR3 runs 14 residues from the cysteine to the phenylalanine. The only DNA kept is the CDR3, 42 bases in frame from the first base. V lost 0 bases and J lost 2 bases; the stretch between them is 6 bases long. The CDR1 and CDR2 encoded by the germline V gene are SGHDT and YYEEEE. On this clonotype: The antigen it recognizes is unknown. No much larger clone is present one base from it, and per-base qualities are unavailable.

The sample taken for sequencing was memory (CD45RO+) T cells sorted from blood. According to the study, the label for this sample's cell subset or site signals: CD45RO+ enriched T cells. The rearrangement joined TRBV5-6 to TRBJ2-1; there is no confident call for the D gene. The sequence derives from a woman aged 18-29 years in good health. The encoded CDR3 is CASSLAGPYNEQFF. The nucleotides read TGTGCCAGCAGCTTGGCCGGACCCTACAATGAGCAGTTCTTC.